The 6 T cell receptor beta chains listed next were all sequenced from one sample in a study of radiotherapy plus CTLA-4 blockade in lung cancer. This table comes from immunoSEQ multiplex PCR, and its TCRdb copy is limited to in-frame clones, with some not included. The sample consists of about 12,000 clones, about 88% of them appearing once. The specimen comprised peripheral blood, sampled from a patient treated with radiotherapy plus ipilimumab. These receptors were taken from a human donor with non-small cell lung cancer that progressed on radiotherapy plus ipilimumab.

The chain is built from TRBV29-1 and TRBJ1-5; 10 nucleotides line up with TRBD1. Trimming at V came to 4 bases and at J to 7 bases, leaving 7 bases not matched to a gene. The V gene's germline CDR1 is SQVTM and CDR2 ANQGSEA. The CDR3 loop spans 14 amino acids. CDR3 protein: CSVALGTGEQPQHF. In DNA, the CDR3 is TGCAGCGTTGCCCTCGGGACAGGGGAACAGCCCCAGCATTTT.

CDR3 amino acids: CASSLVSYTEAFF. In DNA form, the CDR3 reads TGTGCCAGCAGCTTAGTTTCTTACACTGAAGCTTTCTTT. The genes are TRBV11-2 and TRBJ1-1; D not resolved. The CDR3 covers 13 residues. V gave up 1 base and J gave up 3 bases, with 6 bases separating them. CDR1 SGHAT and CDR2 FQNNGV come from the germline V gene.

The chain has TRBV7-9 and TRBJ1-1, with a weak D call TRBD1 (6 bases). The CDR3 runs 13 residues. CDR1 and CDR2 from the germline V gene are SEHNR and FQNEAQ (reference sequence). The V end lost 7 bases, the J end lost 7 bases, and 16 bases lay between the germline ends. The CDR3 DNA is TGTGCCAGCAAGAGGGAGGGGGGACATGAAGCTTTCTTT. This sequence encodes CASKREGGHEAFF.

This rearrangement joins TRBV7-2 to TRBJ2-5, with D tentatively TRBD2 (5 bases). The germline gives CDR1 SGHTA, CDR2 FQGNSA. CDR3 length equals 13 residues. V shed 6 bases and J shed 3 bases, with 11 bases lying between them. CDR3 DNA sequence: TGTGCCAGCAGTAGAGGGCGGGAAGAGACCCAGTACTTC. It codes for CASSRGREETQYF.

This clone has only a few counts. The chain employs TRBV7-6 and TRBJ2-2; 10 positions match TRBD2. Germline CDR1 reads SGHVS; CDR2 reads FNYEAQ. V shed 3 bases, J shed 0 bases, and the junction held 7 bases outside the gene matches. The CDR3 consists of 18 residues. In DNA form, the CDR3 reads TGTGCCAGCAGCTTTCGGAGTAGCGGGGGGACGAACACCGGGGAGCTGTTTTTT. Translated: CASSFRSSGGTNTGELFF.

The chain is built from TRBV14 and TRBJ1-2; no clear D. Germline V lookup: CDR1 SGHDN, CDR2 FVKESK. There are 15 residues in the CDR3. Trimming cost V 0 bases and J 3 bases, with 11 bases left between them. Here the CDR3 reads CASSQDLTEYYGYTF. DNA for the CDR3: TGTGCCAGCAGCCAAGATCTTACCGAATACTATGGCTACACCTTC.